The clone carrying this T cell receptor beta chain was detected many times. Its antigen is currently unknown. The record originates from a study of identical twins. Findings of the study overall: Recombination models fit unrelated individuals' TCR alpha sharing but underestimated twins'. Weaker excess twin sharing was observed in beta out-of-frame sequences.

Per germline, CDR1 MNHEY and CDR2 SVGAGI. Trimming cost V 6 bases and J 8 bases, with 11 bases left between them. The CDR3 is 12 residues long. A universal primer site came from template switching; cDNA carried unique molecular identifiers. TCRdb reprocessed the 5' RACE reads with MiXCR, giving one entry per CDR3 protein. The sample consists of more than 1.5 million distinct CDR3 sequences, about 32% of them appearing once. The chain joins TRBV6-5 to TRBJ2-1; D not certain. Sequenced: cord blood. The source is a newborn girl in good health. The CDR3 here is CASRLNWDEQFF. CDR3 bases: TGTGCCAGCAGGTTAAACTGGGATGAGCAGTTCTTC.